The 15 T cell receptor beta chains presented below share a single source sample, sequenced in a study of blood T cell repertoires in COVID-19. This table comes from immunoSEQ multiplex PCR, and its TCRdb copy is limited to in-frame clones, with some not included. Here the sample spans some 200,000 clones, about 85% being singletons. Sequenced: peripheral blood. Receptors were obtained from a woman aged 18-29 years who had recovered from COVID-19.

CDR3 loop: CASSEGLIRGSYEQYF. CDR3 DNA: TGTGCCAGCAGTGAAGGGCTCATCCGAGGCTCCTACGAGCAGTACTTC. The chain combines TRBV6-1 with TRBJ2-7; the D is unclear. This CDR3 is 16 amino acids long. Germline CDR1 reads MNHNS; CDR2 reads SASEGT. The germline V and J ends were trimmed by 1 base and 0 bases, with 13 bases remaining between them.

The chain has TRBV23-1 and TRBJ2-1; 7 positions agree with TRBD1. TRBV23-1 is reported as an ORF; its role is uncertain. V shed 3 bases and J 5 bases; nucleotides not matched to a gene: 10. The CDR3 contains 16 residues. The chain's CDR3 is CASSHPDRVGDNEQFF. The CDR3 region has the DNA TGCGCCAGCAGTCACCCCGACAGGGTTGGAGACAATGAGCAGTTCTTC.

The rearrangement uses TRBV9 and TRBJ2-7; 12 bases line up with TRBD2. This CDR3 comprises 17 residues. The trim removed 0 bases at V and 5 bases at J, leaving 9 bases unmatched. The germline V gene encodes CDR1 SGDLS and CDR2 YYNGEE. CDR3 amino acids: CASSVGLAGGPIHEQYF. The CDR3 nucleotides are TGTGCCAGCAGCGTAGGCCTAGCGGGAGGGCCGATACACGAGCAGTACTTC.

V gene TRBV19 combines with J gene TRBJ2-3, with 8 bases that match TRBD1. Unmatched junction bases numbered 4, after V lost 5 bases and J lost 0 bases. The CDR3 consists of 15 residues. The germline V gene has CDR1 LNHDA and CDR2 SQIVND (reference sequence). The DNA for the CDR3 is TGTGCCAGTAGTCTCGCAGGGGGCAGCACAGATACGCAGTATTTT. Protein: CASSLAGGSTDTQYF.

This chain connects TRBV5-1 to TRBJ1-6; 7 bases are a match to TRBD1. The CDR3 sequence is 15 residues long. J gave up 10 bases and V 0 bases, and 7 bases lay outside the gene matches. The germline V gene encodes CDR1 SGHRS and CDR2 YFSETQ. CDR3 residues: CASSLGQGGESPLHF. The CDR3 bases are TGCGCCAGCAGCTTGGGACAGGGAGGAGAATCACCCCTCCACTTT. Full variable domain (missing parts from reference TRBV5-1 and TRBJ1-6): KAGVTQTPRYLIKTRGQQVTLSCSPISGHRSVSWYQQTPGQGLQFLFEYFSETQRNKGNFPGRFSGRQFSNSRSEMNVSTLELGDSALYLCASSLGQGGESPLHFGNGTRLTVT.

V usage is TRBV15 and J usage is TRBJ1-4; D call uncertain. This CDR3 has 15 residues. Between the trimmed V and J ends, which lost 0 bases and 3 bases, there was a span of 8 bases. CDR1 LNHNV and CDR2 YYDKDF come from the germline V gene (reference sequence). The CDR3: CATSRDGLANEKLFF. The CDR3 nucleotides read TGTGCCACCAGCAGAGATGGCCTCGCTAATGAAAAACTGTTTTTT.

This chain connects TRBV4-1 to TRBJ1-1; tentative D call: TRBD1 (5 bases). Trimming stripped 2 bases from V and 7 bases from J, with 11 bases between. The CDR3 spans 13 residues. Per germline, CDR1 MGHRA and CDR2 YSYEKL. In DNA, the CDR3 is TGCGCCAGCAGCCAATACCCAGGGTATGAAGCTTTCTTT. It is translated as CASSQYPGYEAFF.

This sequence joins TRBV29-1 and TRBJ2-2; D perhaps matches TRBD2 (6 bases). Germline CDR1 is SQVTM and CDR2 is ANQGSEA. This CDR3 has 14 amino acids. The V end lost 5 bases, the J end lost 7 bases, and 17 bases lay between the germline ends. Here the CDR3 reads CSVLDGGVGGELFF. As DNA, the CDR3 is TGCAGCGTTCTAGATGGAGGGGTCGGCGGGGAGCTGTTTTTT.

CDR3 residues: CASSLLATYEQYF. CDR3 nucleotide sequence: TGTGCCAGCAGCTTACTAGCGACATACGAGCAGTACTTC. The V and J genes are TRBV11-2 and TRBJ2-7; possible D gene TRBD2, 6 bases. V shed 2 bases and J shed 4 bases, with 9 bases lying between them. The CDR3 is 13 amino acids. Germline values: CDR1 SGHAT, CDR2 FQNNGV.

This clone was counted between two and nine times. DNA for the CDR3: TGTGCCAGCGATGGCGATAGCGGGAGGGCGACCTACGAGCAGTACTTC. Translating gives CASDGDSGRATYEQYF. The rearrangement uses TRBV2 and TRBJ2-7; TRBD2 matches 11 bases. This CDR3 spans 16 amino acids. From germline, CDR1 is SNHLY and CDR2 FYNNEI. V lost 8 bases and J lost 2; bases outside the gene matches: 11. Looking up the rest from reference TRBV2 and TRBJ2-7 gives the full variable domain: EPEVTQTPSHQVTQMGQEVILRCVPISNHLYFYWYRQILGQKVEFLVSFYNNEISEKSEIFDDQFSVERPDGSNFTLKIRSTKLEDSAMYFCASDGDSGRATYEQYFGPGTRLTVT.

This clone was found once. The V and J genes are TRBV11-2 and TRBJ2-7, with TRBD1 matching 10 bases. V dropped 1 base and J dropped 6; count of bases not matched to a gene: 3. This CDR3 comprises 14 residues. CDR1 is SGHAT, CDR2 FQNNGV, per germline. In nucleotides, the CDR3 is TGTGCCAGCAGCTTAGTGACAGGGGGCGGCGAGCAGTACTTC. Translating it yields CASSLVTGGGEQYF.

The rearrangement links TRBV14 to TRBJ1-2; D uncertain. Germline CDR1 and CDR2: SGHDN and FVKESK. The germline V and J ends were trimmed by 1 base and 7 bases, with 10 bases remaining between them. This CDR3 spans 13 amino acids. CDR3 in DNA: TGTGCCAGCAGCCAAGGGGGAGGAGGTGGCTACACCTTC. Translating gives CASSQGGGGGYTF.

J is TRBJ1-1 and V is TRBV2; D uncertain. The CDR3 totals 11 residues. CDR1 and CDR2 from the germline V gene are SNHLY and FYNNEI. Trimming pared 10 bases from V and 11 bases from J, leaving 17 bases between. CDR3 residues: CATTRWVDAFF. CDR3 DNA sequence: TGTGCCACGACACGCTGGGTCGACGCTTTCTTT.

The chain combines TRBV19 with TRBJ2-1; D uncertain. The CDR3 runs 16 residues. Trimming removed 1 base from V and 0 bases from J, with 10 bases in between. Germline values: CDR1 LNHDA, CDR2 SQIVND (reference sequence). The chain's CDR3 is CASSIALFSSYNEQFF. For the CDR3, the DNA is TGTGCCAGTAGTATAGCTCTCTTTAGCTCCTACAATGAGCAGTTCTTC.

The chain recombines TRBV2 with TRBJ1-3, with 7 nucleotides matching TRBD1. Trimming took 2 bases from V and 10 from J; bases not matched to a gene: 8. From germline, CDR1 is SNHLY and CDR2 FYNNEI. The CDR3 spans 14 residues. The CDR3 sequence is CASSEWETGKTIYF. The CDR3, as DNA: TGTGCCAGCAGTGAATGGGAGACAGGGAAAACCATATATTTT.